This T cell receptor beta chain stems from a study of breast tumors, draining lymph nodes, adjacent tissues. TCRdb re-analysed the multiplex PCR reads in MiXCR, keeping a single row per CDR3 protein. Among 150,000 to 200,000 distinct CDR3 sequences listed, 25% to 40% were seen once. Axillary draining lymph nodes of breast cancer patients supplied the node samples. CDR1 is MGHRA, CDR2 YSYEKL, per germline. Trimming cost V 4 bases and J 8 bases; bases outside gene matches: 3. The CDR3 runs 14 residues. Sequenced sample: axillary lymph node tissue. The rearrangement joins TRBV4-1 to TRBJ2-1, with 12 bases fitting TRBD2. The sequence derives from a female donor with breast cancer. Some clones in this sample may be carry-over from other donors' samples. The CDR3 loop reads CASSRTSGVDEQFF. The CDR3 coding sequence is TGCGCCAGCAGCCGGACTAGCGGGGTGGATGAGCAGTTCTTC.